The rows below give T cell receptor beta chains drawn from one sample of a study of T cell changes during pregnancy in multiple sclerosis. TCRdb's copy holds only in-frame clones and misses some; the assay was immunoSEQ multiplex PCR. This sample has 60,000 to 75,000 clones, with just under 95% found just once. The starting material was peripheral blood, obtained in the second trimester of pregnancy. These receptors were collected from a female donor with multiple sclerosis, enrolled in a pregnancy study. Both conserved end residues are part of each CDR3. A D gene is named only where the DNA matches it firmly. Rows may omit the clone size; those that give it use once, few, many or a size class.

D gene	J gene	V gene	clone size	CDR3 protein	CDR3 DNA
TRBD1	TRBJ1-5	TRBV11-2	-	CASSPGTGVSDQPQHF	TGTGCCAGCAGCCCCGGGACAGGGGTTTCTGATCAGCCCCAGCATTTT
-	TRBJ2-1	TRBV18	-	CASSPLRGSSDNEQFF	TGTGCCAGCTCACCACTTCGAGGGAGTAGTGACAATGAGCAGTTCTTC
TRBD2	TRBJ2-1	TRBV5-4	-	CASSLAWQRGGVEQFF	TGTGCCAGCAGCTTGGCGTGGCAGCGGGGGGGCGTTGAGCAGTTCTTC
-	TRBJ2-4	TRBV11-3	-	CASIPQLGAKNIQYF	TGTGCCAGCATTCCTCAACTAGGTGCCAAAAACATTCAGTACTTC
TRBD1	TRBJ2-2	TRBV27	-	CASSSDRGTGELFF	TGTGCCAGCAGTTCTGACAGGGGGACCGGGGAGCTGTTTTTT
TRBD1	TRBJ1-1	TRBV18	once	CASSPQGTGNTEAFF	TGTGCCAGCTCACCACAGGGGACAGGGAACACTGAAGCTTTCTTT
TRBD2	TRBJ2-3	TRBV6-5	once	CASSGTSGSPDTQYF	TGTGCCAGCAGTGGGACTAGCGGGAGTCCAGATACGCAGTATTTT
-	TRBJ2-1	TRBV11-3	-	CASSPGGSYNEQFF	TGTGCCAGCTCCCCCGGTGGCTCCTACAATGAGCAGTTCTTC
-	TRBJ1-1	TRBV11-3	once	CASSFNGQLNTEAFF	TGTGCCAGCAGCTTCAACGGACAGCTGAACACTGAAGCTTTCTTT
TRBD1	TRBJ2-1	TRBV6-6	-	CASSLQGAGQFF	TGTGCCAGCAGCTTACAGGGGGCGGGGCAGTTCTTC
TRBD2	TRBJ2-7	TRBV30	-	CAWTSGTYEQYF	TGTGCCTGGACTAGCGGAACCTACGAGCAGTACTTC